This paragraph reports one TCR beta chain. This sample was taken from a study of blood T cell repertoires in COVID-19. Study-level background: From the United States, Italy and Spain came samples of acute and convalescent COVID-19. Sources were T cells, B-cell-depleted T cells, or PBMCs; the material itself was cDNA or gDNA.

Per the original data handling: Nucleated cell counts were estimated from reference gene primer amplification. Using immunoSEQ multiplex PCR, the repertoire was profiled, and TCRdb retains in-frame clones only, with some absent. V and J calls and clone size are given by that table; D and trimming were obtained from the DNA. Of approximately 450,000 clones in the sample, around 89% were seen once. Sequenced input: peripheral blood. This TCR derives from a woman between 25 and 40 years old with acute or convalescent COVID-19.

DNA for the CDR3: TGTGCCAGCAGTGAAGCAGGGGGTGCGGAGCCCCAGCATTTT. This translates into CASSEAGGAEPQHF. V is TRBV2 and J is TRBJ1-5, with a possible D match to TRBD1 (6 bases). Trimming cost V 0 bases and J 8 bases, with 11 bases left between them. This CDR3 is 14 amino acids long. CDR1 SNHLY and CDR2 FYNNEI come from the germline V gene.